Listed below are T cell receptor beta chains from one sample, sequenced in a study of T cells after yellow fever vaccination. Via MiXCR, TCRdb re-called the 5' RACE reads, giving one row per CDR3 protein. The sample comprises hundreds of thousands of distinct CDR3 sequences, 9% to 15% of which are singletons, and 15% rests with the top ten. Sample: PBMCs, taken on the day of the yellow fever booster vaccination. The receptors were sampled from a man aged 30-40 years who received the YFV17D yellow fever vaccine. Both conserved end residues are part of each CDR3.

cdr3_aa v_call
CASRDRAFSYEQYF TRBV6-1
CASSAKTSGYNEQFF TRBV6-8
CASSLRGRAPYEQYF TRBV13
CAISEGQDTRFGAFF TRBV10-3
CASIPELGEQFF TRBV2
CSARGAGNTDTQYF TRBV20-1
CSVEAIVVGWNEQFF TRBV29-1
CASSLDREEFF TRBV7-9
CASSPVGVVEEAFF TRBV5-4
CASRIGTGWYEQYF TRBV13
CASSSTGGLFNTGELFF TRBV13
CASRGGLALEQFF TRBV2
CASSSGLGQSTDTQYF TRBV7-2
CASSPDSGLQYF TRBV4-2
CASSFYPSGDTQYF TRBV5-1
CASSYTEYSSGANVLTF TRBV12-3/TRBV12-4
CASSSASGRAYEQYF TRBV9
CASSRVAGNTEAFF TRBV4-2
CSATGTNQPQHF TRBV20-1
CASSWGSQPQHF TRBV12-3/TRBV12-4
CASGGHPSYNEQFF TRBV7-2
CASSYSFSAGYGGNTIYF TRBV6-5
CASSYLRQDLNQPQHF TRBV6-5
CASSLAMNNEQFF TRBV7-6
CASMAGLKSNEQFF TRBV5-1
CCARVRGSAGYNEQFF TRBV20-1
CAVQPGRLIKGNEQFF TRBV12-3/TRBV12-4
CASREWGQNTGELFF TRBV12-3/TRBV12-4
CSVDEGPYGYTF TRBV29-1
CASSPAGLTDTQYF TRBV5-1
CSAHSLTIYNEQFF TRBV20-1
CSANPETGIYNEQFF TRBV20-1
CASSPGQANEKLFF TRBV12-3/TRBV12-4
CASSLNGATNEKLFF TRBV5-1
CAISESEGDNEQFF TRBV10-3
CASSLGATNTGELFF TRBV7-2
CASSLSVLGSSEKLFF TRBV5-8
CASSLGWGSTEAFF TRBV7-2
CASSGKAVSTDTQYF TRBV6-1
CSARMASGANVLTF TRBV20-1
CASSHQASGTSTGELFF TRBV7-6
CASSTLETPREEQYF TRBV7-8
CASRPVRGLDEQYF TRBV28
CASSPWAGRNYGYTF TRBV5-1
CASSLTGTGYEQYF TRBV6-5
CASSKQGREGELFF TRBV6-1
CASSVRQGRSSGELFF TRBV9
CSAARLATTYEQYF TRBV20-1
CASSELGELFF TRBV25-1
CASSQDSSLTDTQYF TRBV4-3
CASSLLGAGGYNEQFF TRBV7-2
CASSGRQGGYTGELFF TRBV7-9
CASSQDGRVNAEAFF TRBV4-3
CSVEGGQDYTGELFF TRBV29-1
CASSVGGQGYEQYF TRBV5-1
CASSDRGTTEQFF TRBV10-1
CASADNDRATYEQYF TRBV9
CASSLPGAHGYTF TRBV5-8
CASRPGQYNSPLHF TRBV14